This TCR beta chain was sequenced for a study of post-analysis software for immune sequencing data. Overall study context: Relapsing-remitting, secondary progressive and progressive-relapsing courses of multiple sclerosis were included. Overall study findings and caveats: Samples from one preparation batch, clustered by F measure, grouped strongly together. With TRBV5-6, TRBV5-1 and TRBV20-1 included, about five TRBV segments were more frequent in patients than in controls.

V shed 2 bases, J shed 1 base, and the junction held 8 bases outside the gene matches. The length of the CDR3 is 17 residues. Germline CDR1 is MNHEY and CDR2 is SMNVEV (reference sequence). Unique molecular identifiers had been added to the TCR beta cDNA libraries. TCRdb recomputed calls from the PCR reads with MiXCR, one row per CDR3 protein. The sample has about 540,000 distinct CDR3 sequences; around 36% are singletons. This clonotype occurred many times. No antigen is known for it. The sequenced sample consisted of blood. The clonotype comes from a girl under 18 with multiple sclerosis. V usage is TRBV27 and J usage is TRBJ2-5; TRBD2 matches at 9 bases. The CDR3 protein is CASSLLAGPLTQETQYF. CDR3 coding DNA: TGTGCCAGCAGTTTACTAGCGGGGCCGCTTACCCAAGAGACCCAGTACTTC.